This T cell receptor (beta chain) was sequenced for a study of CD8 T cells in Susac syndrome. Study at large: Clinically active disease was present in 5 or 6 of the sequenced Susac syndrome patients. Roughly eight of these patients were in remission.

An amount of RNA that ranged from roughly 0.45 to 1 ug was reverse transcribed with random hexamers. By means of immunoSEQ multiplex PCR, TCR beta CDR3 spanning 54 Vbeta and 13 Jbeta underwent amplification. TCRdb itself ran the immunoSEQ multiplex PCR reads through MiXCR, one entry per CDR3 protein. The sample carries fewer than 200,000 distinct CDR3 sequences, 94% recorded once. V was trimmed by 5 bases and J by 4 bases, leaving 9 bases between them. The CDR3 is 13 amino acids. Isolation of CD8+ and CD4+ T cells was performed negatively, whereas enrichment of TEMRA cells was done by FACS. The V and J genes are TRBV12-3 or TRBV12-4 and TRBJ1-5; D may be TRBD1 (5 bases). This receptor was obtained from a human donor with Susac syndrome. The sequenced material came from CD4+ T cells from PBMCs. The CDR3 sequence is CASSGTANQPQHF. CDR3 DNA: TGTGCCAGCAGTGGGACGGCTAATCAGCCCCAGCATTTT.